This T cell receptor beta chain derives from a study of regulatory T cells in long-lasting Graves disease. Background on the study: Antithyroid drug use was under 3 months in newly diagnosed Graves' patients. Points from the study as a whole: Blood alone, not thyroid tissue, was studied.

Time point denoted: newly diagnosed GD, antithyroid drugs for less than 3 months. Extracted RNA from PBMCs served as the source of the TCR library. V lost 7 bases, J lost 7 bases, and 17 bases lay in between. Per the germline V gene, CDR1 is MDHEN and CDR2 is SYDVKM. This CDR3 has 13 residues. Both iRepertoire HTBI primers and Arm-PCR of CDR3 regions were used to build the TCR beta libraries. In TCRdb, the multiplex PCR reads were re-called with MiXCR into one record per CDR3 protein. The data contain about 470,000 distinct CDR3 sequences, 15% to 20% of them singletons. On this clonotype itself: Its antigen is not identified. This is likely an artifact of a read error, given a far larger clone one base away.

This same sample was also part of a study on T cells in Graves' hyperthyroidism and ophthalmopathy.

The source of this sequence is a man aged 35 to 55 with Graves disease. J is TRBJ2-7 and V is TRBV28; D uncertain. Sequencing used peripheral blood mononuclear cells (PBMCs), obtained at new diagnosis, from a patient treated with antithyroid drugs. This CDR3 is CASKAQILNEQYF. CDR3 in DNA: TGTGCCAGCAAGGCGCAGATTCTAAATGAGCAGTACTTC.